Listed here are 8 T cell receptor beta chains from one sample, sequenced in a study of beta chain features in type 1 diabetes. Regarding the study as a whole: Moderately but significantly shorter TCRB CDR3s were found in Type 1 diabetes patients in all four CD4+ subsets.

Isolated RNA was reverse transcribed in full, so expressed TCRB transcripts were sequenced. The method was immunoSEQ multiplex PCR; TCRdb's version includes in-frame clones alone and lacks a portion of them. Of about 650,000 clones in the sample, over 10% were seen once. These receptors have no identified antigens. Sample: naive CD4+ T cells from blood. These TCRs come from a man aged 25-45 years with type 1 diabetes.

This chain joins TRBV15 and TRBJ2-1, with D perhaps matching TRBD1 (7 bases). The CDR3 consists of 15 residues. Germline assignment: CDR1 LNHNV and CDR2 YYDKDF (reference sequence). V lost 6 bases and J lost 2, with 14 bases in between. The CDR3 protein is CATRSGGTTYNEQFF. As DNA, the CDR3 is TGTGCCACCAGGTCAGGGGGGACAACCTACAATGAGCAGTTCTTC.

This clone occurred a few times. V gene TRBV28 combines with J gene TRBJ1-4; D remains unclear. CDR3 size: 13 residues. Trimming took off 3 bases at V and 5 bases at J, with 7 bases between the two ends. Germline V gives CDR1 MDHEN, CDR2 SYDVKM. The CDR3 here is CASSLGRNEKLFF. The CDR3 nucleotides read TGTGCCAGCAGTTTGGGTCGGAATGAAAAACTGTTTTTT.

This clone has just a few counts. The chain joins TRBV19 to TRBJ1-2; 8 bases align to TRBD1. With V trimmed by 8 bases and J by 2 bases, 1 base remained unmatched. Germline V lookup: CDR1 LNHDA, CDR2 SQIVND (reference sequence). The CDR3 totals 12 residues. CDR3 nucleotide sequence: TGTGCCAGTTACAGGGGGAACTATGGCTACACCTTC. Translation gives CASYRGNYGYTF.

This clone was detected a few times. The chain joins TRBV29-1 to TRBJ2-5; the D is unclear. The germline gives CDR1 SQVTM, CDR2 ANQGSEA. The CDR3 loop spans 12 amino acids. The V gene lost 3 bases and the J gene lost 5 bases, with 10 bases spanning the gap. The CDR3 loop reads CSVDLRLETQYF. DNA of the CDR3: TGCAGCGTTGATTTGCGGCTGGAGACCCAGTACTTC. Combining the CDR3 with reference TRBV29-1 and TRBJ2-5 gives the whole variable domain SAVISQKPSRDICQRGTSLTIQCQVDSQVTMMFWYRQQPGQSLTLIATANQGSEATYESGFVIDKFPISRPNLTFSTLTVSNMSPEDSSIYLCSVDLRLETQYFGPGTRLLVL.

The gene calls are TRBV7-9 and TRBJ2-6; TRBD1 is a possible D gene (5 bases). The ends were cut back, 2 bases at V and 0 bases at J, with 11 bases in the middle. The CDR3 extends over 17 amino acids. Germline CDR1 reads SEHNR; CDR2 reads FQNEAQ (reference sequence). CDR3 nucleotide sequence: TGTGCCAGCAGCTTACAGGGTCCAAGCTCTGGGGCCAACGTCCTGACTTTC. It encodes CASSLQGPSSGANVLTF.

In this sample, this clone turned up a few times. This chain links TRBV4-2 with TRBJ2-5; TRBD1 might be the D (6 bases). Germline V gene data show CDR1 as LGHNA and CDR2 as YNFKEQ. The CDR3 is 15 residues long. Trimming stripped 5 bases from V and 4 bases from J, with 17 bases between. The CDR3 DNA reads as TGTGCCAGCAGCGAAAGCAGGGGCTCAGGAGAGACCCAGTACTTC. It translates to CASSESRGSGETQYF.

In this sample, this clone turned up a few times. The chain uses TRBV27 and TRBJ1-5; a possible D gene is TRBD1 (6 bases). The CDR3 totals 13 residues. The germline V gene encodes CDR1 MNHEY and CDR2 SMNVEV (reference sequence). The V end lost 4 bases, the J end lost 5 bases, and 9 bases lay between the germline ends. CDR3 protein: CASSYSGDQPQHF. CDR3 sequence (DNA): TGTGCCAGCAGTTACTCAGGGGATCAGCCCCAGCATTTT.

This clone was counted only a few times. The V gene is TRBV5-4, the J gene TRBJ1-2; D is uncertain. The CDR3 is 16 amino acids. Trimming cost V 5 bases and J 12 bases, with 29 bases left between them. The germline CDR1 and CDR2 sequences are SGHNT and YYREEE (reference sequence). The CDR3 DNA sequence: TGTGCCAGCAGTCCTTCCGGACTCTATCGCACGAACCTGAACACCTTC. Translation gives CASSPSGLYRTNLNTF.